This entry describes one TCR beta chain. Original data processing: Using reference gene primer amplification, nucleated cell counts were estimated. Profiling relied on immunoSEQ multiplex PCR, and the TCRdb table lists in-frame clones only, not all of them. The DNA was the basis for D and trimming; V, J and clone size are from that table. The repertoire includes 200,000 or so clones, around 80% of them detected once, and more than 9% sits in the top ten. The CDR3 has 14 residues. V was trimmed by 1 base and J by 3 bases, leaving 10 bases between them. Germline V CDR1 and CDR2: SGHAT, FQNNGV. This sample is part of a study of blood T cell repertoires in COVID-19. Study-level background: The study drew acute and convalescent COVID-19 samples from the United States, Italy and Spain. PBMCs, B-cell-depleted T cells, or T cells provided the cDNA or gDNA that made up the material.

The sequenced sample was peripheral blood. The TCR sequence derives from a woman older than 75 with acute or convalescent COVID-19. This chain links TRBV11-2 with TRBJ2-7; D remains unclear. DNA for the CDR3: TGTGCCAGCAGCTTAGCGGGTCCAATCTACGAGCAGTACTTC. The encoded protein is CASSLAGPIYEQYF.